The T cell receptor beta chain described here comes from a study of cytomegalovirus exposure and HLA in healthy donors (dated by TCRdb to about 2017). Regarding the research as a whole: According to an earlier analysis of a few hundred of the donors, about 179 million T cells yielded 117 million unique TCR beta sequences and around 280 Gb of sequence data. Because of strong linkage in the cohort, roughly five DR-DQ haplotypes were treated as single units for association and clustering. The study was designed to test whether signatures of past pathogen exposure could be identified by cataloging public T cell receptors. High-throughput TCR immunosequencing, statistical association of individual TCRs with disease status, and machine learning were combined to predict cytomegalovirus infection status. Across roughly 420 genotyped donors of the cohort, an average of approximately 220,000 unique TCR beta nucleotide sequences per donor were sequenced, and roughly 20% of those sequences were non-productive. Along with the approximately 650-subject first cohort, a separate validation cohort of over a hundred different subjects was used. Donor age, sex, ethnicity and CMV serostatus were compiled together with the repertoire data. Class I and class II HLA loci were covered by the typing at four-digit resolution. A later genetic analysis used genome-wide SNP genotypes for about 60% of the roughly 670 donors, treating that subset as a discovery cohort. In an earlier analysis of 550 to 700 of the donors, high-throughput TCR beta sequencing was used to judge whether each TCR beta V gene segment behaved as functional or pseudogenic. Rather than using new phenotypic data, the later analysis identified candidate immune exposures from TCR beta sequences and from how often those sequences occurred across donors. The study used immunosequencing to profile the T cell repertoires of 600 to 850 subjects and linked those repertoires to cytomegalovirus serostatus. Approximately 300 gigabases of sequencing data and roughly 81 million unique TCR sequences made up an early release that covered approximately 620 HLA-typed donors. A later analysis re-examined previously published TCR beta repertoires from 610 or so donors and added high-resolution HLA genotyping to investigate patterns of TCR occurrence. Every repertoire in the discovery cohort had been generated on one and the same sequencing platform. Among the 398 genotyped donors, around 81% belonged to the genetic ancestry cluster associated with self-reported Caucasian donors. Typing coverage differed by locus: A, B, C, DRB1 and DQB1 were typed in about 629-640 donors, DQA1 in around 500, DPA1 in 606, and DPB1 in just under 490.

Libraries were built with the immunoSEQ multiplex PCR assay. For the multiplex PCR, a mixture combining 60 forward primers for TCR Vbeta segments and 13 reverse primers for TCR Jbeta segments was used. The CDR3 region of rearranged TCR beta genes was amplified from genomic DNA with a multiplex PCR assay. On the Illumina HiSeq System, the amplified TCR beta libraries were sequenced as 87-base-pair reads. The published analysis was carried out like this. A later analysis tallied some 79 million unique TCR beta chains across the 640 or so repertoires, and around 12 million of those chains were shared by two or more donors. Raw reads were error-corrected and collapsed into unique sequences by a nearest-neighbor algorithm in which closely related sequences were merged to remove PCR and sequencing errors. To assign V, D and J gene segments, CDR3 sequences were aligned to IMGT reference sequences. Each retained sequence needed at least a six-nucleotide match to both a V gene segment and a J gene segment. A rearrangement was called productive if the CDR3 had no stop codons and remained in frame with V and J, and every other rearrangement was called non-productive. CDR3 was defined according to IMGT convention as the region running from the second conserved V-encoded cysteine to the conserved J-encoded phenylalanine. The earlier analysis of 587 of the donors excluded sequences that lacked an unambiguous match to a single V gene segment. An earlier analysis of approximately 590 of the donors classified V segments as functional when productive rearrangements were above 56.7% and as segregating when the standard deviation between donors was above 5%. To diagnose cytomegalovirus status from the catalog of TCR beta chain sequences, a statistical classification framework was built. V and J gene assignment, in a later analysis, came from comparing TCR nucleotide sequences with IMGT/GENE-DB human TR gene sequences. A later analysis assigned CDR3 sequences and most-parsimonious VDJ recombination scenarios with the TCRdist pipeline. A later analysis defined each TCR beta chain by its CDR3 amino acid sequence plus V-gene family, and excluded reads lacking a unique V-gene family. A later analysis removed roughly 590 highly shared, low-generation-probability nucleotide sequences to deal with suspected cross-contamination and a sequencing artifact. In a later analysis, a clonal expansion index for each public chain was calculated from normalized within-repertoire ranks of inferred template counts. Generation probabilities in a later analysis came from a VDJ recombination model fitted to out-of-frame rearrangements, and those results were checked against IGoR. A later analysis scored TCR-TCR, TCR-HLA and TCR-CMV co-occurrence with hypergeometric tests, applying a repertoire-size bias correction to TCR pairs. In a later analysis, false discovery rates were estimated by permuting HLA or CMV assignments 20 times. In a later analysis, co-occurring TCRs were grouped using DBSCAN, and TCRdist sequence similarity was added for clustering within HLA-allele-positive subsets. Repertoires with fewer than 30,000 or more than 120,000 public chains were left out of co-occurrence clustering, as were about five repertoires with anomalous nucleotide sharing. The table was pulled from immuneACCESS by TCRdb, which kept in-frame rearrangements only. Such tables lose some clones; where checked, under half of the loss comes from unresolved V genes, and the rest has no known cause. Clone size and V and J calls were adopted from that table, with D and trimming inferred from the DNA. Present in this sample are approximately 94,000 clones, approximately 80% of which were seen just once. The ten most abundant clones make up under 7% of the sample.

CDR1 and CDR2, per the germline V gene, are MDHEN and SYDVKM. V trim: 3 bases; J trim: 9 bases; unmatched bases: 8. Including the terminal cysteine and phenylalanine, the CDR3 comprises 14 residues. Here the CDR3 DNA is all that survives: 42 bases in frame from base 1. Notes on this clone: No cognate antigen has been identified for it. No much larger clone exists at a distance of one base, and base qualities are not known.

The research as a whole found: In vitro tests confirmed that three of the cytomegalovirus-associated TCR beta chains recognize cytomegalovirus antigens. The only immune exposure information available for the cohort was CMV serostatus. In this cohort, only TCR beta chains were sequenced, and detectable features were limited by the absence of alpha or paired-chain data. A later analysis found that TCR association rates varied across HLA loci, with DRB1 alleles showing the most associated TCRs and HLA-C alleles the fewest. When HLA alleles, especially DR and DQ, strongly co-occurred, TCR associations were difficult to assign to individual alleles. The earlier analysis of a few hundred of the donors excluded 15 to 20 rarely observed V segments, including chromosome 9 orphons, because counts were too low. A later analysis associated 16,951 TCR beta sequences with specific HLA alleles at a false discovery rate of 0.05. The classifier was reported to diagnose cytomegalovirus status with high specificity and sensitivity in both the original cohort and the validation cohort. Linkage disequilibrium might explain the correlated functional status among segregating V segments, but an unknown experimental factor could not be excluded. Sequencing depth was assumed to be roughly uniform across donors in the presence/absence analyses, though that assumption may not hold. In an earlier analysis of approximately 600 of the donors, most TCR beta V segments were observed in productive rearrangements about 87% or about 30% of the time, broadly matching IMGT annotations. In a later analysis, several top co-occurrence clusters were reported to appear linked to parvovirus B19, influenza, CMV and Epstein-Barr virus. It was suggested by the authors that the approach could potentially be generalized to other disease states and immunological phenotypes. Across donors, most TCR sequences were observed very rarely, whereas some public TCRs were present in many individuals. A further reported finding was that TCR beta sequences accurately predicted the HLA-A and HLA-B alleles for most subjects in the first cohort. A later genetic analysis reported fewer N-insertions in productive TCRs among donors in an Asian-associated ancestry cluster than the roughly 720-donor mean. A later analysis found that HLA-associated TCR beta chains were more clonally expanded and had lower generation probabilities than equally common non-associated chains. A total of 150 to 200 TCR beta chains were listed by the study as associated with cytomegalovirus. HLA typing was unavailable for some donors at each locus, so association tests used only the typed subset. Because the 87-base-pair reads could not distinguish some IMGT-functional V segments, including TRBV6-2 and TRBV6-3, those segments were excluded. A group of highly shared sequence variants was considered likely to be a technical artifact of the sequencing pipeline. A later genetic analysis associated a missense DCLRE1C variant with V-gene and J-gene trimming of TCR beta chains, and an independent cohort replicated the association. In a later analysis, most CMV-associated TCR beta chains were found to appear HLA-restricted, with HLA associations seemingly driven largely by CMV exposure.

The cohort consisted of more than 650 healthy bone marrow donors. All cohort members were sampled while nominally healthy, although unrecorded immune exposures were likely present. The donor was CMV seropositive and was included in the group of 250 to 350 seropositive cohort members. Each donor provided a peripheral blood sample, and peripheral blood mononuclear cells were used for TCR beta sequencing. Genomic DNA extraction from the blood cell samples was performed with the Qiagen DNeasy Blood Extraction Kit. The material sequenced was PBMCs. Recombination linked TRBV28 to TRBJ2-1; TRBD2 lines up with 7 middle nucleotides. This TCR was recovered from a man aged 25-45 years in good health and CMV-seropositive. Read as DNA, the sequence is TGTGCCAGCAGTTTGAGACTAGCCCAAGCTGAGCAGTTCTTC. It translates as CASSLRLAQAEQFF.